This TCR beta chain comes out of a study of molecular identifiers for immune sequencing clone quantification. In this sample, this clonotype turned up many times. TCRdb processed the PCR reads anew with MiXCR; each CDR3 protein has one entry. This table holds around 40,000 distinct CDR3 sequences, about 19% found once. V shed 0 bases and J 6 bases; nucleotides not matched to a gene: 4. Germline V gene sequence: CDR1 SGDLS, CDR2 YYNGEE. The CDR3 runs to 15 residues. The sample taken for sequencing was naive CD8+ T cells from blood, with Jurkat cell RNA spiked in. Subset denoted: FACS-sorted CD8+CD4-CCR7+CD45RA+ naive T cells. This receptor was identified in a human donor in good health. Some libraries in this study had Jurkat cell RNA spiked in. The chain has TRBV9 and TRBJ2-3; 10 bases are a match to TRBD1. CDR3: CASSVAGTGADTQYF. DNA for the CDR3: TGTGCCAGCAGCGTAGCCGGGACAGGGGCCGATACGCAGTATTTT.